The subject of this entry is one T cell receptor (beta chain). The authors' processing: Estimates of nucleated cell counts were drawn from the amplification of reference gene primers. TCRdb's table, derived via immunoSEQ multiplex PCR, lists solely in-frame clones and lacks some. V, J and clone size derive from that table, while D and trimming were established from the DNA sequence. Of about 320,000 clones listed, about nine tenths were seen once; the top ten hold 2% to 3%. Participant reports of clinical history set cohort assignment. This CDR3 comprises 15 residues. This sample is part of a study of blood T cell repertoires in COVID-19. Study background: Specimens from acute and convalescent COVID-19 originated in the United States, Italy and Spain. From T cells, B-cell-depleted T cells, or PBMCs came the material, which was cDNA or gDNA.

Input material: PBMCs or T cells enriched from blood (not recorded which). This receptor was obtained from a man in his sixties who had recovered from COVID-19. This chain links TRBV21-1 with TRBJ2-7; the table's TRBD1 call for D was not verified on the DNA. TRBV21-1 counts as a pseudogene. The CDR3 loop reads CASSNWAHSSYEQYF. CDR3 DNA sequence: TGTGCCAGCAGCAACTGGGCCCACAGCTCCTACGAGCAGTACTTC.